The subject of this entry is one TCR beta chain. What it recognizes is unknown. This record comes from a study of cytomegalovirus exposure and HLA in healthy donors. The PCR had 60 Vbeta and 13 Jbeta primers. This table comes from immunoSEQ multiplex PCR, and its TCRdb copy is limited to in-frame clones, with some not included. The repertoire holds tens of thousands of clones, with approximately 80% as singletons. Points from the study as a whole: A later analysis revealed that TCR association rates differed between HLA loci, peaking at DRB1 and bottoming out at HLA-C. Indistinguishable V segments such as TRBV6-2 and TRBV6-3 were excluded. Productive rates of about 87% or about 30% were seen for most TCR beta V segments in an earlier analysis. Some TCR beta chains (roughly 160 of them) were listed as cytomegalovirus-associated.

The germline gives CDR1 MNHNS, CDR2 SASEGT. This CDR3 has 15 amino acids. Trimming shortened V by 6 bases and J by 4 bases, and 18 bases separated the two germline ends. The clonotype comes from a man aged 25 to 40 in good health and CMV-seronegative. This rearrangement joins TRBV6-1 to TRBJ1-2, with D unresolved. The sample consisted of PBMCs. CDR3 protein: CASSERGFRGYGYTF. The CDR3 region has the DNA TGTGCCAGCAGCGAACGAGGTTTTCGGGGCTATGGCTACACCTTC.